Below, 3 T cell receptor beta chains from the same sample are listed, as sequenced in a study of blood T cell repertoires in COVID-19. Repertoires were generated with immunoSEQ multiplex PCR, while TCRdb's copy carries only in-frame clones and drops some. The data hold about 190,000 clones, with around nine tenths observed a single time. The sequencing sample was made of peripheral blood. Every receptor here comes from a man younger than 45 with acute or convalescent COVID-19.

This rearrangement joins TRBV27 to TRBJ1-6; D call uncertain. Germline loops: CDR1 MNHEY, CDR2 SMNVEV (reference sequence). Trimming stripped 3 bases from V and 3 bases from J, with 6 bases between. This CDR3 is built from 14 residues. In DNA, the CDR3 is TGTGCCAGCAGTTTCGGTTACTATAATTCACCCCTCCACTTT. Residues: CASSFGYYNSPLHF.

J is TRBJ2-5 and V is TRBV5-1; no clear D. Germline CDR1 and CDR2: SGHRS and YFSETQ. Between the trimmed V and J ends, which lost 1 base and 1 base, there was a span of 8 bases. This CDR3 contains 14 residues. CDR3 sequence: CASSLMSGQETQYF. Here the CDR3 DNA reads TGCGCCAGCAGCTTGATGTCAGGCCAAGAGACCCAGTACTTC.

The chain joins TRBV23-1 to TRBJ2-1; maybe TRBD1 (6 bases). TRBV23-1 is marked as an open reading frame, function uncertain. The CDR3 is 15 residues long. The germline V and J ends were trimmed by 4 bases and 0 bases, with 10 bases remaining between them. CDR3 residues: CASSPRQVSYNEQFF. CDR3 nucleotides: TGCGCCAGCAGTCCCAGACAGGTCTCCTACAATGAGCAGTTCTTC.